There are a few counts of the clone carrying this T cell receptor beta chain. What it binds is not known. The data belong to a study of response to subunit inactivated influenza vaccine. Study results and caveats: Every seasonal influenza vaccination brings in few new T cells, the authors suggested.

In TCRdb, the RT-PCR reads were re-called with MiXCR into one record per CDR3 protein. The repertoire has 800,000 to 1,000,000 distinct CDR3 sequences, around 20% of them found once; the top ten carry about 10%. The receptor was derived from a man in his fifties or sixties who received an inactivated influenza vaccine. The sample consisted of PBMCs from blood, taken about 5 days after vaccination.

CDR3 DNA: TGTGCCAGCAGGCCCCCTCCGGGACAGGGCACAGATACGCAGTATTTT. Its protein product is CASRPPPGQGTDTQYF. The chain joins TRBV28 to TRBJ2-3; 8 bases map to TRBD1. The CDR3 totals 16 residues. Germline V CDR1 and CDR2: MDHEN, SYDVKM. J lost 1 base, V lost 6 bases, and 9 bases had no gene match.